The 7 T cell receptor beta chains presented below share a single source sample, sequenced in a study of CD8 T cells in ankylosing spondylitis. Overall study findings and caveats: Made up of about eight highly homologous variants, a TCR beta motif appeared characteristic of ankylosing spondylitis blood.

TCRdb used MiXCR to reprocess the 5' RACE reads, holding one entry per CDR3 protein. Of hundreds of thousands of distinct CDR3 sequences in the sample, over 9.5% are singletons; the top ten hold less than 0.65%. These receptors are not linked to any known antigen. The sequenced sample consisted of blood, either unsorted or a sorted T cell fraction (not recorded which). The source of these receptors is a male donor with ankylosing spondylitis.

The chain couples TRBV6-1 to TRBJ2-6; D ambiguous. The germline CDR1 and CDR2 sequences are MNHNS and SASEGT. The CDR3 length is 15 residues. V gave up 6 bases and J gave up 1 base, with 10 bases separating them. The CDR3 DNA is TGTGCCAGCAGGGGTGTGGAATCTGGGGCCAACGTCCTGACTTTC. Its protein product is CASRGVESGANVLTF.

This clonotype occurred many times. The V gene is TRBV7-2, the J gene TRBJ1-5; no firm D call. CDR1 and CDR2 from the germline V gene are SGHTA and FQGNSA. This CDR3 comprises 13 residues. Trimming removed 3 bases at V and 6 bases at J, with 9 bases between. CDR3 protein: CASSFQGSQPQHF. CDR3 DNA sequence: TGTGCCAGCAGCTTTCAAGGGAGTCAGCCCCAGCATTTT. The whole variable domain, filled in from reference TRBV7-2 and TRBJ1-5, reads GAGVSQSPSNKVTEKGKDVELRCDPISGHTALYWYRQSLGQGLEFLIYFQGNSAPDKSGLPSDRFSAERTGGSVSTLTIQRTQQEDSAVYLCASSFQGSQPQHFGDGTRLSIL.

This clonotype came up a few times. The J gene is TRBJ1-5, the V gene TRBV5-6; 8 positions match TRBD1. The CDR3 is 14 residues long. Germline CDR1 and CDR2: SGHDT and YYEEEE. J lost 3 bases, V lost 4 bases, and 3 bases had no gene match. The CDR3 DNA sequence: TGTGCCAGCAGCCGGACAGGGAACAATCAGCCCCAGCATTTT. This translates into CASSRTGNNQPQHF.

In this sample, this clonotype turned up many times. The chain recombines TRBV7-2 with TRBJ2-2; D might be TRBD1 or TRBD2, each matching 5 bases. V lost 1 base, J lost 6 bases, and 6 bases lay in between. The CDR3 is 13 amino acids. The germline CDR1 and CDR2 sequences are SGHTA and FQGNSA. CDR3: CASSLGGAGELFF. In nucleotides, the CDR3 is TGTGCCAGCAGCTTAGGAGGGGCCGGGGAGCTGTTTTTT.

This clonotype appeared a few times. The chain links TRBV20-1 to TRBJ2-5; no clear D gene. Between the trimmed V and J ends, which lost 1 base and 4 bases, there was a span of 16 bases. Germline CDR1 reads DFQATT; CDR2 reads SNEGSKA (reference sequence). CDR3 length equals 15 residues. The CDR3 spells CSARVDHLWGETQYF. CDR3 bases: TGCAGTGCTAGAGTGGACCACCTCTGGGGAGAGACCCAGTACTTC.

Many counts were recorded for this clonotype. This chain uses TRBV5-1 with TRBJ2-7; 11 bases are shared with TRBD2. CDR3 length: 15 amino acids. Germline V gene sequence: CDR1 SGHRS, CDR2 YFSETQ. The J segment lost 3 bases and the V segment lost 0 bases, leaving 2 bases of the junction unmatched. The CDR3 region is CASSLVGTSGYEQYF. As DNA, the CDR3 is TGCGCCAGCAGCTTGGTCGGGACTAGCGGCTACGAGCAGTACTTC.

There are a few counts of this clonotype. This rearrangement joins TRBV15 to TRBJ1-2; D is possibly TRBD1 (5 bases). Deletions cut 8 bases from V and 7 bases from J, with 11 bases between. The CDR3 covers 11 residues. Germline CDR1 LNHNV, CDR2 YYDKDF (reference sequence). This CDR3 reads CATEPGPGYTF. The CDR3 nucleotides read TGTGCCACCGAGCCGGGGCCTGGCTACACCTTC.